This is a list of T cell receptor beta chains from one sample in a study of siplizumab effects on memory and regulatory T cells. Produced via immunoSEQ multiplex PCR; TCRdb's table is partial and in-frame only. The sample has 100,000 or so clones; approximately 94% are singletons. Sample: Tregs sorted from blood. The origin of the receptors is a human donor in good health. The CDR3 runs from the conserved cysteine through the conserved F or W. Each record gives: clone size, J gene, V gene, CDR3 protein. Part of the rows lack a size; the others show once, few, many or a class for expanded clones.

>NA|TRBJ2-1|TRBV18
CASSPGTNYNEQFF
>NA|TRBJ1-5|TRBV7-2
CASSHRSHNQPQHF
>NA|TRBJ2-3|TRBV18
CASSPLALRRTDTQYF
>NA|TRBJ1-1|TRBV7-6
CASRGLQGMNTEAFF
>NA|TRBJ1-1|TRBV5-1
CASSLMGAIEAFF
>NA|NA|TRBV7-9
CASSLKYEQYF
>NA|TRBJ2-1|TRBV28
CASSLAGRGSRYNEQFF
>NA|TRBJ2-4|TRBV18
CASSPSRQGGGVPKNIQYF
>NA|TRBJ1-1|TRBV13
CASSLLDRTNTEAFF
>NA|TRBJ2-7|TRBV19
CASSVRRDPYEQYF
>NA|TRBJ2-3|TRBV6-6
CASYEAGSTDTQYF
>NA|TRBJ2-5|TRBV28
CASSLLAGSQETQYF
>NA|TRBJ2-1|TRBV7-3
CASSKREGDYNEQFF
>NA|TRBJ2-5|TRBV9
CASSASSAGLAQETQYF
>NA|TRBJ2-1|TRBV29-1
CSVQRDWDNEQFF
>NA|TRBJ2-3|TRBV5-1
CASSLVTGEADTQYF
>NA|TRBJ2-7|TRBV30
CAWSVVGGASYEQYF
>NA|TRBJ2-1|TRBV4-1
CASSPPGTSGNNEQFF
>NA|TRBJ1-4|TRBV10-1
CAVGQVRNEKLFF
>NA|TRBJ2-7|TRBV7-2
CASSPRGQGLSEQYF
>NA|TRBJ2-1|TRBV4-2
CASSAILRARPVNEQFF
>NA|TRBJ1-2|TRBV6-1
CASSRDLRSGGYTF
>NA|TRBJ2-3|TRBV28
CASSFNRGRALTDTQYF
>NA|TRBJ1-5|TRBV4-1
CASSQEGGWLTQPQHF
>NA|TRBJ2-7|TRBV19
CASSMGLAGLDEQYF
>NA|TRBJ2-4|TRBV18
CASSQGVLGENIQYF
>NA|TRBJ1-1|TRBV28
CASSSSGTGFYTEAFF
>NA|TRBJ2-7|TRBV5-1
CASSSSQPLYEQYF
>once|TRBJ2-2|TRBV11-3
CASSLSNSYTGELFF
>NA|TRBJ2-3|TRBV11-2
CASSSGTSGMLMDTQYF
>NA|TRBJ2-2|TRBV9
CASSLRLAGRNTGELFF
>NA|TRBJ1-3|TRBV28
CAIRGTAGNTIYF
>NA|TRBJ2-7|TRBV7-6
CASSFSDEQYF
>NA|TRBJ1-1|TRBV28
CASGGPVGGGNTEAFF
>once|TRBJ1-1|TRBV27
CASRQGGSTEAFF
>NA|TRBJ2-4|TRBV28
CASRTALAKNIQYF
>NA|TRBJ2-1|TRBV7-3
CASSPFLTSGSPDEQFF
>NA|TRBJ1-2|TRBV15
CATSRGVGTLGYTF
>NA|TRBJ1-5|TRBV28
CASRSGTRNNQPQHF
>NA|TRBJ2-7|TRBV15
CATSRVATETYEQYF
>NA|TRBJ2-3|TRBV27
CASTVTGTNTQYF
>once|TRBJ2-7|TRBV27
CASSRAQGGGRLVYEQYF
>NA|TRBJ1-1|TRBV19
CASIGIGTMNTEAFF
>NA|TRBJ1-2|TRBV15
CATSQKRNYGYTF
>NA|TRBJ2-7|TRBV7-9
CASSLVYGAGIPYEQYF
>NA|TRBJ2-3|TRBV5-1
CASSLDGRLASTDTQYF
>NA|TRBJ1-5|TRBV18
CASSPDSDNQPQHF
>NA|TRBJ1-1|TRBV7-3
CASSLQGNTEAFF
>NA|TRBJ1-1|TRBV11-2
CASSFLGRGVNTEAFF
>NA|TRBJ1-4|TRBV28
CASSFRGIEEKLFF
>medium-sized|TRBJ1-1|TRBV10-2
CASKRELKDTEAFF
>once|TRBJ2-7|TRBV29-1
CSVRFGTSAYEQYF
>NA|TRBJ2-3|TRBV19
CASSAHRADTQYF